This TCR beta chain was identified in a study of blood T cell repertoires in COVID-19. Only in-frame clones appear in the TCRdb table, and some are missing; sequencing was by immunoSEQ multiplex PCR. The table includes 80,000 to 95,000 clones, around 90% detected once. Germline-derived CDR1 and CDR2 are KGHDR and SFDVKD. This CDR3 is built from 17 residues. V was cut by 3 bases and J by 7 bases, with 20 bases left in between. This sequence originates from a woman in her 70s with acute or convalescent COVID-19. Sequencing was performed on peripheral blood. This chain connects TRBV24-1 to TRBJ1-4; the D gene is possibly TRBD1 (5 bases). The CDR3 loop reads CATSDRPMHRQCEKLFF. In nucleotides, the CDR3 is TGTGCCACCAGTGATCGACCTATGCACAGACAGTGTGAAAAACTGTTTTTT.